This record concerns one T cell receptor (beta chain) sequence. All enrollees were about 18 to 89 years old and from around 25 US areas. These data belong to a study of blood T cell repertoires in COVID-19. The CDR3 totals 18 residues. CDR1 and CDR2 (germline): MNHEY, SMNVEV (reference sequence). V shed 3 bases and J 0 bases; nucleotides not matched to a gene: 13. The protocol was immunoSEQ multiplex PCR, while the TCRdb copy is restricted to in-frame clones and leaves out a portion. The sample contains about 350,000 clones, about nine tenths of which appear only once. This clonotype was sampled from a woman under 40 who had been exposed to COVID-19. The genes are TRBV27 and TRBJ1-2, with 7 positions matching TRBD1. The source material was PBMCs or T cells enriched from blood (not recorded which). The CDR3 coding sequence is TGTGCCAGCAGTTTGCGGGCCATAGCAGGGGGAACTAACTATGGCTACACCTTC. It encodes CASSLRAIAGGTNYGYTF.